The 18 T cell receptor beta chains listed next were all sequenced from one sample in a study of T-cell reconstitution after alpha-beta-depleted transplantation in children. Study findings and constraints: After one year, T-cell counts and TCRbeta diversity mostly came from new T cells.

Construction of the TCRbeta library involved unique molecular identifiers. TCRdb recomputed calls from the PCR reads with MiXCR, one row per CDR3 protein. The repertoire holds about 300,000 distinct CDR3 sequences, with 6% to 10% as singletons. These TCRs' antigens remain unknown. The sample here was peripheral blood, taken 360 days after TCRalphabeta/CD19-depleted stem cell transplant. These receptors all stem from a female patient aged 2 to 10 who had a stem cell transplant for Fanconi anemia, so the T cells may come from the graft donor.

A few counts support this clonotype. The CDR3 nucleotides are TGTGCCAGCAGCCTTACATACAGGGGCCCCGGGGAGCTGTTTTTT. Translated: CASSLTYRGPGELFF. V usage is TRBV7-2 and J usage is TRBJ2-2; 7 nucleotides line up with TRBD1. Germline CDR1 and CDR2: SGHTA and FQGNSA. This CDR3 has 15 residues. V shed 5 bases, J shed 6 bases, and the junction held 9 bases outside the gene matches.

The V and J genes are TRBV20-1 and TRBJ1-1, with 9 positions matching TRBD1. The V gene's germline CDR1 is DFQATT and CDR2 SNEGSKA (reference sequence). CDR3 size: 12 residues. V lost 6 bases and J lost 4; bases outside the gene matches: 3. Written as DNA, the CDR3 is TGCAGTGCCCAGGGACAGGGCACTGAAGCTTTCTTT. Protein sequence: CSAQGQGTEAFF.

This clonotype was counted ten times or more. The genes are TRBV9 and TRBJ1-2; weak D call: TRBD1 (5 bases). Trimming removed 4 bases from V and 2 bases from J, with 12 bases in between. CDR3 length: 14 residues. Germline loops: CDR1 SGDLS, CDR2 YYNGEE. The CDR3 is CASSPAQGNYGYTF. The CDR3 DNA sequence: TGTGCCAGCAGCCCCGCGCAGGGAAACTATGGCTACACCTTC.

The table lists this clonotype with a few counts. The gene calls are TRBV6-6 and TRBJ1-1; D uncertain. Germline lookup yields CDR1 MNHNY and CDR2 SVGAGI (reference sequence). The CDR3 has 11 amino acids. V was trimmed by 9 bases and J by 4 bases, leaving 9 bases between them. The CDR3 protein is CASPGGTEAFF. CDR3 bases: TGTGCCAGTCCTGGAGGCACTGAAGCTTTCTTT.

This clonotype was found many times. This chain connects TRBV5-1 to TRBJ2-2, with unresolved D. Trimming pared 8 bases from V and 4 bases from J, leaving 9 bases between. The CDR3 runs to 12 residues. Germline-derived CDR1 and CDR2 are SGHRS and YFSETQ. The CDR3 DNA is TGCGCCAGTAGACCTTCCACCGGGGAGCTGTTTTTT. Translation: CASRPSTGELFF.

The V call is TRBV20-1, the J call TRBJ2-7; D is unresolved. The germline gives CDR1 DFQATT, CDR2 SNEGSKA (reference sequence). The CDR3 runs to 17 residues. The V end was cut by 4 bases, the J end by 6 bases, with 28 bases between. This chain's CDR3 is CSAKNLVVYQPPVEQYF. The CDR3 nucleotides read TGCAGTGCTAAAAACCTCGTGGTCTATCAACCCCCTGTCGAGCAGTACTTC.

V and J are TRBV20-1 and TRBJ2-7; 10 bases are a match to TRBD1. Looked up from germline, CDR1 is DFQATT and CDR2 is SNEGSKA (reference sequence). The CDR3 sequence is 17 residues long. The ends lost 0 bases at V and 3 bases at J; junction bases unmatched: 11. CDR3 sequence: CSARDRGTGVRDYEQYF. CDR3 sequence (DNA): TGCAGTGCTAGAGATCGGGGGACAGGGGTGCGGGACTACGAGCAGTACTTC.

The sample holds many counts of this clonotype. The chain carries TRBV7-9 and TRBJ1-6, with TRBD1 as a possible D gene (6 bases). CDR3 length: 17 residues. In germline, CDR1 is SEHNR, CDR2 FQNEAQ (reference sequence). Trimming stripped 5 bases from V and 0 bases from J, with 14 bases between. The chain's CDR3 is CASSIWTVSSYNSPLHF. The CDR3 nucleotides are TGTGCCAGCAGCATATGGACAGTAAGCTCCTATAATTCACCCCTCCACTTT.

Only a few counts were recorded for this clonotype. The V and J genes are TRBV7-9 and TRBJ2-1; 13 bases are a match to TRBD2. In germline, CDR1 is SEHNR, CDR2 FQNEAQ (reference sequence). This CDR3 is built from 16 residues. Trimming cost V 5 bases and J 8 bases; bases outside gene matches: 9. The DNA for the CDR3 is TGTGCCAGCAGCAGGAGGACTAGCGGGGGAACGGATGAGCAGTTCTTC. Protein sequence: CASSRRTSGGTDEQFF.

This clonotype was observed many times. This rearrangement joins TRBV5-1 to TRBJ2-7; tentatively, D is TRBD1 (5 bases). V gave up 0 bases and J gave up 0 bases, with 7 bases separating them. Germline V gene lookup returns CDR1 SGHRS and CDR2 YFSETQ. There are 14 residues in the CDR3. CDR3 sequence: CASSLGQYSYEQYF. The CDR3 region has the DNA TGCGCCAGCAGCTTGGGACAGTACTCCTACGAGCAGTACTTC. Drawing the rest from reference TRBV5-1 and TRBJ2-7, the complete variable domain is KAGVTQTPRYLIKTRGQQVTLSCSPISGHRSVSWYQQTPGQGLQFLFEYFSETQRNKGNFPGRFSGRQFSNSRSEMNVSTLELGDSALYLCASSLGQYSYEQYFGPGTRLTVT.

This clonotype was found a few times. This rearrangement joins TRBV7-9 to TRBJ2-2, with 8 nucleotides matching TRBD1. The CDR3 runs to 15 residues. The V segment lost 5 bases and the J segment 7 bases; nucleotides outside the gene matches: 9. CDR1 and CDR2 (germline): SEHNR, FQNEAQ (reference sequence). CDR3 region: CASSTDRGRGGELFF. Here the CDR3 DNA reads TGTGCCAGCAGCACCGACAGGGGCAGGGGCGGGGAGCTGTTTTTT.

This clonotype was recorded only once. The genes are TRBV30 and TRBJ2-5, with D possibly matching TRBD2 (6 bases). Germline CDR1 and CDR2: GTSNPN and SVGIG (reference sequence). V was pared by 8 bases and J by 0 bases, with 13 bases between. CDR3 length: 13 residues. The CDR3 coding sequence is TGTGCCCGGGCTGGGGGGTACCAAGAGACCCAGTACTTC. Its translation: CARAGGYQETQYF. The full variable domain, its missing parts supplied by reference TRBV30 and TRBJ2-5, is SQTIHQWPATLVQPVGSPLSLECTVEGTSNPNLYWYRQAAGRGLQLLFYSVGIGQISSEVPQNLSASRPQDRQFILSSKKLLLSDSGFYLCARAGGYQETQYFGPGTRLLVL.

This clonotype turned up a few times. This sequence joins TRBV7-6 and TRBJ2-1, with 9 bases aligning to TRBD2. Germline CDR1 and CDR2: SGHVS and FNYEAQ. The CDR3 loop spans 18 amino acids. With 1 base clipped from V and 6 bases from J, the junction kept 13 bases outside the gene matches. CDR3 residues: CASSLVVWGRGGLNEQFF. CDR3 bases: TGTGCCAGCAGCTTAGTAGTTTGGGGGCGGGGGGGCCTCAATGAGCAGTTCTTC.

This clonotype was seen repeatedly, ten times or more. The genes are TRBV6-5 and TRBJ2-2; D gene uncertain. Trimming left V 7 bases short and J 7 bases short, with 13 bases between. Germline V gene sequence: CDR1 MNHEY, CDR2 SVGAGI. This CDR3 is 13 amino acids long. The chain's CDR3 is CASNSPHDGELFF. The CDR3 DNA reads TGTGCCAGCAATAGTCCACATGACGGGGAGCTGTTTTTT.

This clonotype came up a few times. This chain links TRBV2 with TRBJ2-2; D remains ambiguous. This CDR3 comprises 16 residues. V gave up 3 bases and J gave up 7 bases, with 18 bases separating them. Germline V lookup: CDR1 SNHLY, CDR2 FYNNEI. The CDR3 sequence is CASSDPGSLGSGELFF. The CDR3 nucleotides are TGTGCCAGCAGTGACCCTGGAAGCCTAGGCAGCGGGGAGCTGTTTTTT.

The table lists this clonotype with many counts. The chain employs TRBV10-3 and TRBJ2-7, with a weak D call TRBD1 (7 bases). The CDR3 runs 14 residues. The germline V gene encodes CDR1 ENHRY and CDR2 SYGVKD. Trimming took 5 bases from V and 3 from J, leaving 14 bases between them. In DNA form, the CDR3 reads TGTGCCATCAGTCCTGGGGGGACAGACTACGAGCAGTACTTC. This codes for CAISPGGTDYEQYF.

This clonotype was observed at least ten times. The V gene is TRBV3-1, the J gene TRBJ2-6; D possibly corresponds to TRBD1 (5 bases). CDR3 length equals 17 residues. V lost 1 base, J lost 9 bases, and 19 bases lay in between. From germline, CDR1 is LGHDT and CDR2 YNNKEL (reference sequence). In DNA form, the CDR3 reads TGTGCCAGCAGCCAAGTAACAGGCTTTGGCCCTCTCAACGTCCTGACTTTC. This sequence encodes CASSQVTGFGPLNVLTF. Complete variable domain (other parts from reference TRBV3-1 and TRBJ2-6): DTAVSQTPKYLVTQMGNDKSIKCEQNLGHDTMYWYKQDSKKFLKIMFSYNNKELIINETVPNRFSPKSPDKAHLNLHINSLELGDSAVYFCASSQVTGFGPLNVLTFGAGSRLTVL.

The chain links TRBV3-1 to TRBJ2-3; no clear D gene. Germline-derived CDR1 and CDR2 are LGHDT and YNNKEL (reference sequence). Between the trimmed V and J ends, which lost 5 bases and 0 bases, there was a span of 9 bases. The CDR3 is 14 amino acids. CDR3 nucleotides: TGTGCCAGCAGCAGGGTAACTAGCACAGATACGCAGTATTTT. Its translation: CASSRVTSTDTQYF.